This passage covers 25 T cell receptor beta chains from one sample sequenced in a study of early T cells in non-severe SARS-CoV-2 infection. MiXCR, run by TCRdb on the 5' RACE reads, gives a single entry per CDR3 protein. The sample shows about 99,000 distinct CDR3 sequences, approximately 17% of them seen only once. Sequencing input: whole blood. Receptors originate from an adult who was a healthcare worker with PCR-confirmed SARS-CoV-2 infection or an uninfected control (not recorded which).

The chain carries TRBV7-2 and TRBJ2-7; D is unclear. The germline V gene encodes CDR1 SGHTA and CDR2 FQGNSA. The V end was cut by 1 base, the J end by 3 bases, with 10 bases between. The CDR3 is 14 residues long. CDR3 protein: CASSLVGLDYEQYF. DNA of the CDR3: TGTGCCAGCAGCTTAGTAGGCCTTGACTACGAGCAGTACTTC.

V usage is TRBV20-1 and J usage is TRBJ2-3, with D tentatively TRBD1 (5 bases). Germline V CDR1 and CDR2: DFQATT, SNEGSKA (reference sequence). The CDR3 loop spans 13 amino acids. V shed 5 bases and J shed 2 bases, with 11 bases lying between them. The CDR3 region is CSARLTVTDTQYF. The CDR3 DNA reads TGCAGTGCTCGACTGACAGTCACAGATACGCAGTATTTT.

The chain uses TRBV14 and TRBJ1-6; unclear D gene. Germline lookup yields CDR1 SGHDN and CDR2 FVKESK. The CDR3 loop spans 14 amino acids. Trimming cost V 4 bases and J 6 bases, with 10 bases left between them. The CDR3: CASSLTLPNSPLHF. Here the CDR3 DNA reads TGTGCCAGCAGCCTGACTTTGCCTAATTCACCCCTCCACTTT.

This clonotype was recorded a few times. V and J are TRBV20-1 and TRBJ2-1; D uncertain. The CDR3 covers 11 residues. Trimming removed 5 bases at V and 7 bases at J, with 9 bases between. Germline loops: CDR1 DFQATT, CDR2 SNEGSKA (reference sequence). The CDR3 loop reads CSAQRRNEQFF. The CDR3 DNA sequence: TGCAGTGCTCAACGGAGAAATGAGCAGTTCTTC.

This chain connects TRBV5-1 to TRBJ2-1, with TRBD2 matching over 7 bases. Germline CDR1 SGHRS, CDR2 YFSETQ. The V gene end was trimmed by 1 base and the J gene end by 9 bases; junction bases not matched to a gene: 10. The CDR3 totals 15 residues. CDR3 residues: CASSLIPAGQGEQFF. The CDR3 coding sequence is TGCGCCAGCAGCTTGATTCCAGCGGGGCAGGGTGAGCAGTTCTTC.

The genes are TRBV28 and TRBJ1-6; D uncertain. The CDR3 length is 12 residues. V dropped 8 bases and J dropped 9 bases, with 11 bases sitting between them. The germline CDR1 and CDR2 sequences are MDHEN and SYDVKM. The CDR3 DNA reads as TGTGCCAGCGAGGCCGTAGGTTCACCCCTCCACTTT. This encodes CASEAVGSPLHF.

The J gene is TRBJ2-1, the V gene TRBV20-1; 9 bases match TRBD2. Trimming at V came to 2 bases and at J to 10 bases, leaving 9 bases not matched to a gene. The CDR3 runs to 14 residues. Germline V lookup: CDR1 DFQATT, CDR2 SNEGSKA (reference sequence). The chain's CDR3 is CSARNPSGVREQFF. The CDR3 DNA reads TGCAGTGCTAGAAACCCTAGCGGGGTTCGCGAGCAGTTCTTC.

V is TRBV28 and J is TRBJ2-7; 10 positions match TRBD1. The CDR3 totals 14 residues. Unmatched junction bases numbered 3, after V lost 4 bases and J lost 3 bases. Germline V lookup: CDR1 MDHEN, CDR2 SYDVKM. The DNA of the CDR3 is TGTGCCAGCAGTTCTAGGACAGGGGGCTACGAGCAGTACTTC. Encoded protein: CASSSRTGGYEQYF.

This clonotype turned up a few times. V gene TRBV5-6 combines with J gene TRBJ1-5; 10 nucleotides match TRBD1. In germline, CDR1 is SGHDT, CDR2 YYEEEE. Trimming at V came to 4 bases and at J to 5 bases, leaving 9 bases not matched to a gene. The length of the CDR3 is 16 residues. This CDR3 reads CASSLQDRGLHQPQHF. The CDR3 DNA follows: TGTGCCAGCAGCCTCCAAGACAGGGGGCTCCATCAGCCCCAGCATTTT. Variable domain in full (rest from reference TRBV5-6 and TRBJ1-5): DAGVTQSPTHLIKTRGQQVTLRCSPKSGHDTVSWYQQALGQGPQFIFQYYEEEERQRGNFPDRFSGHQFPNYSSELNVNALLLGDSALYLCASSLQDRGLHQPQHFGDGTRLSIL.

The rearrangement uses TRBV7-9 and TRBJ2-1; TRBD1 might be the D (6 bases). Per germline, CDR1 SEHNR and CDR2 FQNEAQ (reference sequence). The CDR3 covers 15 residues. Deletions cut 4 bases from V and 4 bases from J, with 14 bases between. The CDR3 coding sequence is TGTGCCAGCAGCTCGCACCCGGACAGATACAATGAGCAGTTCTTC. Amino acids: CASSSHPDRYNEQFF.

The DNA of the CDR3 is TGTGCCAGCAGTTACAATGTTGAGCAGTTCTTC. Its protein is CASSYNVEQFF. This sequence joins TRBV6-6 and TRBJ2-1, with D hard to call. The CDR3 extends over 11 amino acids. Germline assignment: CDR1 MNHNY and CDR2 SVGAGI (reference sequence). The ends were cut back, 2 bases at V and 9 bases at J, with 5 bases in the middle.

This chain links TRBV6-5 with TRBJ2-1; D assignment may be TRBD1 or TRBD2 (5 bases each). The CDR3 spans 16 residues. Germline values: CDR1 MNHEY, CDR2 SVGAGI. The germline V and J ends were trimmed by 3 bases and 1 base, with 13 bases remaining between them. CDR3 DNA: TGTGCCAGCAGTTATTTCGGGTGGGGGTCCTACAATGAGCAGTTCTTC. This translates into CASSYFGWGSYNEQFF.

V is TRBV20-1 and J is TRBJ1-1; D is perhaps TRBD1 (5 bases). V dropped 3 bases and J dropped 7 bases, with 12 bases sitting between them. The CDR3 contains 12 residues. The V gene's germline CDR1 is DFQATT and CDR2 SNEGSKA (reference sequence). CDR3 coding DNA: TGCAGTGCTAGCGGACAAAGGGTTGAAGCTTTCTTT. The encoded protein is CSASGQRVEAFF.

The CDR3 bases are TGCAGTGCTAGAGATCCGGCAGGGGGTGACTATGGCTACACCTTC. It codes for CSARDPAGGDYGYTF. The chain employs TRBV20-1 and TRBJ1-2; 7 nucleotides match TRBD1. V lost 0 bases, J lost 3 bases, and 7 bases stayed unmatched. The CDR3 has 15 amino acids. CDR1 and CDR2 (germline): DFQATT, SNEGSKA (reference sequence).

This clonotype showed up many times. The chain employs TRBV18 and TRBJ2-1; 8 bases are shared with TRBD1. The CDR3 length is 14 residues. The V segment lost 4 bases and the J segment 6 bases; nucleotides outside the gene matches: 5. Germline V gene data show CDR1 as KGHSH and CDR2 as LQKENI. This chain's CDR3 is CASSLGQGGNEQFF. CDR3 bases: TGTGCCAGCTCACTCGGACAGGGAGGCAATGAGCAGTTCTTC.

The V and J genes are TRBV4-3 and TRBJ1-2; perhaps TRBD1 as D (6 bases). Trimming pared 0 bases from V and 4 bases from J, leaving 9 bases between. The CDR3 sequence is 14 residues long. Germline-derived CDR1 and CDR2 are LGHNA and YSLEER. Here the CDR3 reads CASSQETGTYGYTF. CDR3 DNA sequence: TGCGCCAGCAGCCAAGAGACAGGAACCTATGGCTACACCTTC.

This clonotype was detected only a few times. J is TRBJ1-1 and V is TRBV20-1; TRBD1 might be the D (6 bases). This CDR3 is 16 amino acids long. V shed 6 bases and J shed 7 bases, with 27 bases lying between them. Germline V gene lookup returns CDR1 DFQATT and CDR2 SNEGSKA (reference sequence). CDR3 sequence reads: CSAQGRNRVRDGEAFF. CDR3 bases: TGCAGTGCCCAAGGCCGGAACAGGGTGAGGGATGGTGAAGCTTTCTTT.

A few counts support this clonotype. This chain links TRBV27 with TRBJ2-7, with 7 bases identical to TRBD1. V shed 5 bases, J shed 1 base, and the junction held 5 bases outside the gene matches. CDR3 size: 14 residues. Germline lookup yields CDR1 MNHEY and CDR2 SMNVEV (reference sequence). CDR3 sequence reads: CASSIQGYSYEQYF. For the CDR3, the DNA is TGTGCCAGCAGTATACAGGGGTATTCCTACGAGCAGTACTTC.

This clonotype was counted at least ten times. The chain joins TRBV29-1 to TRBJ2-1; a weak D match, TRBD2 (6 bases). The CDR3 is 14 residues long. With 4 bases removed from V and 4 bases from J, the gap between germline ends came to 14 bases. Germline CDR1 SQVTM, CDR2 ANQGSEA. The CDR3 DNA reads as TGCAGCGTTGTAAACTTAGCGGTATACAATGAGCAGTTCTTC. It translates to CSVVNLAVYNEQFF.

The chain joins TRBV5-5 to TRBJ2-3, with a tentative D call TRBD1 (5 bases). CDR1 and CDR2 (germline): SGHKS, YYEKEE (reference sequence). The CDR3 contains 14 residues. The V gene lost 0 bases and the J gene lost 6 bases, with 11 bases spanning the gap. CDR3 amino acids: CASSLGGFGDTQYF. As DNA, the CDR3 is TGTGCCAGCAGCTTGGGGGGCTTTGGGGATACGCAGTATTTT.

The V and J genes are TRBV27 and TRBJ2-7, with 12 bases fitting TRBD2. CDR1 and CDR2 (germline): MNHEY, SMNVEV (reference sequence). V dropped 3 bases and J dropped 4; count of bases not matched to a gene: 13. The CDR3 spans 18 residues. The CDR3 region is CASSLMGGLAGIRYEQYF. The CDR3 nucleotides read TGTGCCAGCAGTTTGATGGGTGGACTAGCGGGAATCCGATACGAGCAGTACTTC.

The V gene is TRBV2, the J gene TRBJ2-5; the D gene is possibly TRBD1 (6 bases). Trimming cost V 7 bases and J 1 base, with 10 bases left between them. CDR3 length: 13 residues. Germline lookup yields CDR1 SNHLY and CDR2 FYNNEI. The CDR3 region is CASKDSIQETQYF. The DNA of the CDR3 is TGTGCCAGCAAGGACAGTATCCAAGAGACCCAGTACTTC.

The chain links TRBV24-1 to TRBJ2-1; D unresolved. The CDR3 consists of 16 residues. From germline, CDR1 is KGHDR and CDR2 SFDVKD. V lost 0 bases and J 6 bases, leaving 14 bases between the germline ends. CDR3 in amino acids: CATSDLRQPLSNEQFF. CDR3 coding DNA: TGTGCCACCAGTGATTTGCGGCAGCCCCTCTCCAATGAGCAGTTCTTC.

There are a few counts of this clonotype. The chain carries TRBV9 and TRBJ2-5; 14 bases map to TRBD2. This CDR3 region has 17 residues. CDR1 is SGDLS, CDR2 YYNGEE, per germline. Trimming cost V 0 bases and J 2 bases; bases outside gene matches: 3. CDR3 region: CASSVGGLAGGQETQYF. CDR3 nucleotide sequence: TGTGCCAGCAGCGTAGGTGGACTAGCGGGAGGACAAGAGACCCAGTACTTC.

This clonotype turned up a few times. This rearrangement joins TRBV28 to TRBJ1-5, with 8 positions matching TRBD1. The CDR3 contains 18 residues. After removal of 4 bases from V and 0 bases from J, the junction contained 11 bases not matched to a gene. Per germline, CDR1 MDHEN and CDR2 SYDVKM. The CDR3 region is CASSWYRGLKVSNQPQHF. CDR3 bases: TGTGCCAGCAGTTGGTACAGGGGGTTGAAGGTTAGCAATCAGCCCCAGCATTTT.